Reported below is one TCR beta chain. The antigen is unknown. This record comes from a study of OX40 agonist ivuxolimab in advanced cancers. Study-wide background: The patients got ivuxolimab, which is an agonistic anti-OX40 (CD134) antibody.

Regarding the study as a whole: Averaging showed that CD8+ T cells had more expanded clones than CD4+ did. Among patients with partial responses at 0.1-3.0 mg/kg, clonal expansion was among the lowest. Some nonresponders likewise displayed low normalized T-cell clonal expansion.

The CDR3 sequence is 14 residues long. Germline CDR1 reads SNHLY; CDR2 reads FYNNEI. The V and J ends lost 6 bases and 0 bases respectively, with 12 bases between them. Produced via immunoSEQ multiplex PCR; TCRdb's table is partial and in-frame only. The sample carries around 80,000 clones, 70% to 90% recorded once. This TCR was recovered from an adult with an advanced solid tumor such as melanoma, head and neck, liver or kidney cancer. The material was CD4+ or CD8+ T cells sorted from blood, obtained in a trial of the OX40 agonist ivuxolimab. V and J are TRBV2 and TRBJ2-7; D call uncertain. CDR3 in amino acids: CASRRQASSYEQYF. The CDR3 coding sequence is TGTGCCAGCAGGCGGCAGGCTTCCTCCTACGAGCAGTACTTC. The full variable domain, with the rest looked up from reference TRBV2 and TRBJ2-7, is EPEVTQTPSHQVTQMGQEVILRCVPISNHLYFYWYRQILGQKVEFLVSFYNNEISEKSEIFDDQFSVERPDGSNFTLKIRSTKLEDSAMYFCASRRQASSYEQYFGPGTRLTVT.